This TCR beta chain was sequenced in a study of T-cell memory formation after mild COVID-19. Findings of the study overall: Memory sampled before infection contained some responding clones, suggesting cross-reactive memory joined. Among clones contracting day 15 to 85, CD4/CD8 was balanced, whereas later expanders leaned CD4+.

TCRdb itself ran the 5' RACE reads through MiXCR, one entry per CDR3 protein. The sample lists about 340,000 distinct CDR3 sequences, approximately 15% occurring once. As regards this clonotype: The antigen is not known.

Sequencing was done on a sample of PBMCs or a T cell subset sorted from them (not recorded which). The receptor was isolated from a man between 18 and 29 years old who had mild COVID-19 (a few samples of this study predate the infection). Cell type and time point are not known.

CDR3 sequence: CSALTGGYEQYF. As DNA, the CDR3 is TGCAGTGCTTTAACAGGGGGATACGAGCAGTACTTC. V is TRBV20-1 and J is TRBJ2-7; 8 bases align to TRBD1. The CDR3 length is 12 residues. Germline trimming cut 5 bases from V and 4 bases from J; bases unmatched to any gene: 4. Germline values: CDR1 DFQATT, CDR2 SNEGSKA (reference sequence).